A selection of T cell receptor beta chains follows, all from one sample in a study of blood T cell repertoires in COVID-19. Produced via immunoSEQ multiplex PCR; TCRdb's table is partial and in-frame only. The sample yields a few hundred thousand clones, approximately 86% seen once. The sample was peripheral blood. These receptors all stem from a woman of 80 years or more with acute or convalescent COVID-19. Both conserved end residues are part of each CDR3. D genes are given only for firm matches. A row's size may be missing; if present it is once, few, many or a size class.

-	TRBV3-1/TRBV3-2	TRBJ2-2	-	CASRESGATGELFF	TGTGCCAGCAGAGAGTCAGGGGCTACCGGGGAGCTGTTTTTT
-	TRBV28	TRBJ2-1	-	CASSLPGDMNEQFF	TGTGCCAGCAGTTTACCGGGGGATATGAATGAGCAGTTCTTC
-	TRBV2	TRBJ2-1	-	CANAQGSSYNEQFF	TGTGCCAACGCCCAGGGGAGCTCCTACAATGAGCAGTTCTTC
TRBD1	TRBV4-2	TRBJ2-3	once	CASSQDRRDRGRRGDTQYF	TGTGCCAGCAGCCAAGATCGCCGGGACAGGGGGCGCCGGGGAGATACGCAGTATTTT
-	TRBV3-1/TRBV3-2	TRBJ1-2	-	CASSQDQTVYGYTF	TGTGCCAGCAGCCAAGATCAGACAGTTTATGGCTACACCTTC
TRBD2	TRBV7-9	TRBJ2-7	-	CASSLRSGGGYEQYF	TGTGCCAGCAGCCTCCGTAGCGGGGGGGGCTACGAGCAGTACTTC
-	TRBV19	TRBJ1-5	few	CASSMTGNQPQHF	TGTGCCAGTAGTATGACAGGCAATCAGCCCCAGCATTTT
-	TRBV19	TRBJ1-5	-	CASRGVSNQPQHF	TGTGCCAGTAGAGGGGTGAGCAATCAGCCCCAGCATTTT
TRBD2	TRBV7-2	TRBJ2-7	-	CASSQTSGGYEQYF	TGTGCCAGCAGCCAGACTAGCGGGGGGTACGAGCAGTACTTC
-	TRBV30	TRBJ1-1	-	CAWNRVQTEAFF	TGTGCCTGGAACCGGGTCCAGACTGAAGCTTTCTTT
TRBD1	TRBV9	TRBJ1-6	-	CASSAGQGSDSPLHF	TGTGCCAGCAGCGCCGGACAGGGTTCGGATTCACCCCTCCACTTT
-	TRBV19	TRBJ1-6	-	CASRADGDSPLHF	TGTGCCAGTAGGGCGGACGGGGATTCACCCCTCCACTTT
-	TRBV5-4	TRBJ2-5	-	CASSSQGYQETQYF	TGTGCCAGCAGCTCCCAGGGGTACCAAGAGACCCAGTACTTC
-	TRBV11-3	TRBJ1-3	-	CASSLNAPSSGNTIYF	TGTGCCAGCAGCCTAAACGCCCCGAGCTCTGGAAACACCATATATTTT
-	TRBV3-1/TRBV3-2	TRBJ1-2	-	CASSQSWRGGYGYTF	TGTGCCAGCAGCCAATCCTGGAGGGGTGGGTATGGCTACACCTTC
TRBD1	TRBV3-1/TRBV3-2	TRBJ2-1	few	CASSQTGDSYNEQFF	TGTGCCAGCAGCCAAACAGGGGATAGTTACAATGAGCAGTTCTTC
TRBD2	TRBV3-1/TRBV3-2	TRBJ2-7	-	CASSQGRAGGTYEQYF	TGTGCCAGCAGCCAAGGTCGGGCGGGGGGCACCTACGAGCAGTACTTC
-	TRBV5-4	TRBJ1-5	-	CASSPSGSNQPQHF	TGTGCCAGCAGCCCCTCGGGAAGCAATCAGCCCCAGCATTTT
-	TRBV5-1	TRBJ2-1	-	CASSSAPREVGAGNEQFF	TGCGCCAGCAGCTCGGCCCCGAGGGAGGTCGGGGCTGGCAATGAGCAGTTCTTC
-	TRBV6-4	TRBJ2-3	-	CASSDSIAGLRSPDTQYF	TGTGCCAGCAGTGACTCGATTGCGGGGCTCCGATCCCCAGATACGCAGTATTTT
TRBD2	TRBV10-1	TRBJ2-1	-	CASSESSGGAGNEQFF	TGCGCCAGCAGTGAGTCGAGCGGGGGGGCCGGCAATGAGCAGTTCTTC
TRBD1	TRBV5-8	TRBJ2-1	-	CASSFTGGNEQFF	TGTGCCAGCAGCTTTACAGGGGGCAATGAGCAGTTCTTC
-	TRBV18	TRBJ2-2	-	CASSPMSSNTGELFF	TGTGCCAGCTCGCCAATGTCTAGCAACACCGGGGAGCTGTTTTTT
-	TRBV3-1/TRBV3-2	TRBJ1-1	-	CASSLRGGAEAFF	TGTGCCAGCAGCCTGAGGGGGGGGGCTGAAGCTTTCTTT
-	TRBV20-1	TRBJ2-7	-	CSASLNPGNEQYF	TGCAGTGCTAGTTTGAACCCCGGTAACGAGCAGTACTTC
-	TRBV11-2	TRBJ2-3	once	CASSLVRHSTDTQYF	TGTGCCAGCAGCTTGGTGAGACACAGCACAGATACGCAGTATTTT
-	TRBV6-5	TRBJ1-2	once	CASTVVFSSGYTF	TGTGCCAGCACTGTTGTTTTTAGTAGTGGCTACACCTTC
-	TRBV5-1	TRBJ2-5	-	CASSVTGMYQETQYF	TGCGCCAGCAGTGTAACAGGGATGTACCAAGAGACCCAGTACTTC
-	TRBV14	TRBJ2-7	-	CASSQDPSYEQYF	TGTGCCAGCAGCCAAGACCCATCCTACGAGCAGTACTTC
-	TRBV2	TRBJ1-1	-	CASIPGRNTEAFF	TGTGCCAGCATCCCTGGCAGGAACACTGAAGCTTTCTTT
TRBD2	TRBV7-8	TRBJ2-1	-	CASRLGLASYNEQFF	TGTGCCAGCAGATTAGGACTAGCGAGCTACAATGAGCAGTTCTTC
TRBD1	TRBV6-2/TRBV6-3	TRBJ1-1	few	CASSRGTAMNTEAFF	TGTGCCAGCAGTCGTGGGACAGCGATGAACACTGAAGCTTTCTTT
TRBD1	TRBV4-1	TRBJ1-1	-	CASSQKATGGAFDTEAFF	TGCGCCAGCAGCCAAAAAGCGACAGGGGGCGCTTTTGACACTGAAGCTTTCTTT
-	TRBV7-2	TRBJ1-3	-	CASSFEGRQSTIYF	TGTGCCAGCAGCTTCGAGGGCAGGCAGAGTACCATATATTTT
TRBD1	TRBV3-1/TRBV3-2	TRBJ2-3	-	CASSLRTGGAGPDTQYF	TGTGCCAGCAGCCTGCGTACAGGGGGCGCGGGCCCAGATACGCAGTATTTT
-	TRBV19	TRBJ1-5	-	CASSMGGYQPQHF	TGTGCCAGTAGTATGGGGGGTTATCAGCCCCAGCATTTT
-	TRBV7-9	TRBJ2-6	-	CASSTNRAGANVLTF	TGTGCCAGCAGCACCAACAGGGCTGGGGCCAACGTCCTGACTTTC
-	TRBV6-2/TRBV6-3	TRBJ2-2	few	CASSRGAGELFF	TGTGCCAGCAGTCGGGGTGCCGGGGAGCTGTTTTTT
-	TRBV9	TRBJ2-1	few	CASSVAIVSYNEQFF	TGTGCCAGCAGCGTAGCTATTGTGTCATACAATGAGCAGTTCTTC
-	TRBV11-1	TRBJ2-3	-	CASSFGADTQYF	TGTGCCAGCAGCTTTGGAGCAGATACGCAGTATTTT
-	TRBV11-2	TRBJ2-5	few	CASTKPRFQETQYF	TGTGCCAGCACTAAACCGCGTTTCCAAGAGACCCAGTACTTC